A single sample is the source of the 16 T cell receptor beta chains below, sequenced in a study of T cell responses to AZD1222 COVID-19 vaccine. Method: immunoSEQ multiplex PCR; TCRdb's copy keeps in-frame clones and lacks some. The repertoire holds about 100,000 clones, with more than 90% as singletons. Sequencing used peripheral blood, obtained on day 0 of AZD1222 vaccination. The receptors here all came from an adult in good health.

The J gene is TRBJ2-1, the V gene TRBV7-2; maybe TRBD2 (6 bases). The CDR3 runs to 12 residues. Per germline, CDR1 SGHTA and CDR2 FQGNSA. Trimming cost V 5 bases and J 8 bases, with 10 bases left between them. The CDR3, as DNA: TGTGCCAGCAGCCGGGACTTCCATGAGCAGTTCTTC. Translated: CASSRDFHEQFF.

The chain is built from TRBV2 and TRBJ1-2; D remains ambiguous. The CDR3 sequence is 16 residues long. Germline loops: CDR1 SNHLY, CDR2 FYNNEI. V shed 5 bases and J shed 3 bases, with 19 bases lying between them. The CDR3 DNA sequence: TGTGCCAGCAGTTTCAATCCCGGCAGCGTGTACTATGGCTACACCTTC. As protein: CASSFNPGSVYYGYTF.

A few counts support this clone. This rearrangement joins TRBV11-3 to TRBJ1-1; D is unclear. In germline, CDR1 is SGHNT, CDR2 YENEEA. The CDR3 loop spans 12 amino acids. The ends were cut back, 1 base at V and 7 bases at J, with 7 bases in the middle. The CDR3 spells CASSLVGFEAFF. DNA of the CDR3: TGTGCCAGCAGCTTAGTTGGATTTGAAGCTTTCTTT.

This clone appeared a single time. The V gene is TRBV4-2, the J gene TRBJ2-5; 11 bases align to TRBD2. Germline values: CDR1 LGHNA, CDR2 YNFKEQ. This CDR3 spans 16 amino acids. V gave up 4 bases and J gave up 2 bases; unmatched junction bases: 6. CDR3 in DNA: TGTGCCAGCAGCCTTGGGCCTAGCGGGGGGCAAGAGACCCAGTACTTC. Residues: CASSLGPSGGQETQYF.

The chain combines TRBV3-1 (or the pseudogene TRBV3-2) with TRBJ1-6; no clear D gene. Trimming pared 3 bases from V and 7 bases from J, leaving 13 bases between. The germline V gene encodes CDR1 LGHDT and CDR2 YNNKEL (reference sequence). The length of the CDR3 is 15 residues. The CDR3 sequence: CASSQGAAKNSPLHF. The CDR3 DNA is TGTGCCAGCAGCCAGGGAGCGGCCAAGAATTCACCCCTCCACTTT.

The J gene is TRBJ2-3, the V gene TRBV5-1; 9 bases fit TRBD2. J was trimmed by 5 bases and V by 6 bases; bases with no gene match: 13. The CDR3 has 16 residues. Germline V gene data show CDR1 as SGHRS and CDR2 as YFSETQ. The CDR3 DNA reads as TGCGCCAGCATGGCCGGTGGTAGCGGGAGAGGAGATACGCAGTATTTT. Its protein is CASMAGGSGRGDTQYF.

The chain carries TRBV11-3 and TRBJ1-2; D unclear. The CDR3 spans 13 residues. Per the germline V gene, CDR1 is SGHNT and CDR2 is YENEEA. V lost 5 bases, J lost 2 bases, and 9 bases lay in between. The DNA for the CDR3 is TGTGCCAGCAGCATCGACGGGAACTATGGCTACACCTTC. Amino acids: CASSIDGNYGYTF.

The chain combines TRBV6-4 with TRBJ1-6; 12 bases align to TRBD1. Germline CDR1 is MRHNA and CDR2 is SNTAGT. This CDR3 spans 15 amino acids. Trimming removed 5 bases from V and 7 bases from J; junction bases left unmatched: 3. The chain's CDR3 is CASSTGTGGNSPLHF. CDR3 DNA sequence: TGTGCCAGCAGTACCGGGACAGGGGGCAATTCACCCCTCCACTTT.

The chain is built from TRBV3-1 (or the pseudogene TRBV3-2) and TRBJ2-1; 7 positions match TRBD1. Trimming cost V 1 base and J 8 bases; bases outside gene matches: 20. Germline V gene sequence: CDR1 LGHDT, CDR2 YNNKEL (reference sequence). The CDR3 contains 19 residues. The CDR3 sequence: CASSQVGYTGDQFVYEQFF. The CDR3 DNA reads as TGTGCCAGCAGCCAAGTCGGGTACACAGGGGACCAATTTGTCTATGAGCAGTTCTTC.

The rearrangement uses TRBV4-3 and TRBJ1-1, with no clear D. Germline CDR1 is LGHNA and CDR2 is YSLEER. V was cut by 4 bases and J by 1 base, with 10 bases left in between. The CDR3 extends over 14 amino acids. Written as DNA, the CDR3 is TGCGCCAGCAGCCCCGCAGGAAGGAACACTGAAGCTTTCTTT. Translation: CASSPAGRNTEAFF.

This rearrangement joins TRBV18 to TRBJ1-6; 8 bases agree with TRBD1. CDR3 length: 16 amino acids. Unmatched junction bases numbered 11, after V lost 3 bases and J lost 10 bases. Germline loops: CDR1 KGHSH, CDR2 LQKENI. The CDR3 DNA is TGTGCCAGCTCACCGTTACAGGGGGGAGTAGGGTCACCCCTCCACTTT. It translates to CASSPLQGGVGSPLHF.

The gene calls are TRBV11-3 and TRBJ2-1; D is unclear. Germline V gives CDR1 SGHNT, CDR2 YENEEA. V was cut by 0 bases and J by 8 bases, with 5 bases left in between. The CDR3 is made up of 12 amino acids. DNA of the CDR3: TGTGCCAGCAGCTTAGATAGGTATGAGCAGTTCTTC. This codes for CASSLDRYEQFF.

The DNA of the CDR3 is TGTGCCAGCAAACCGTGGGGCAGCTTCCAAGAGACCCAGTACTTC. It translates to CASKPWGSFQETQYF. J is TRBJ2-5 and V is TRBV7-2; maybe TRBD1 (5 bases). CDR1 and CDR2 from the germline V gene are SGHTA and FQGNSA. CDR3 size: 15 residues. The V and J ends lost 7 bases and 1 base respectively, with 16 bases between them.

J is TRBJ2-3 and V is TRBV7-2; D is tentatively TRBD1 or TRBD2 (6 bases each). The V gene lost 3 bases and the J gene lost 3 bases, with 13 bases spanning the gap. Germline V gene sequence: CDR1 SGHTA, CDR2 FQGNSA. CDR3 length: 15 residues. The CDR3 nucleotides read TGTGCCAGCAGCTTTTCGGGGGCCCCAACAGATACGCAGTATTTT. Its protein product is CASSFSGAPTDTQYF. The complete variable domain, with remaining parts taken from reference TRBV7-2 and TRBJ2-3, reads GAGVSQSPSNKVTEKGKDVELRCDPISGHTALYWYRQSLGQGLEFLIYFQGNSAPDKSGLPSDRFSAERTGGSVSTLTIQRTQQEDSAVYLCASSFSGAPTDTQYFGPGTRLTVL.

A single count supports this clone. The chain recombines TRBV12-3 or TRBV12-4 with TRBJ1-1; D is unresolved. The CDR3 length is 12 residues. The V end lost 3 bases, the J end lost 3 bases, and 5 bases lay between the germline ends. The CDR3 region is CASSFGDTEAFF. DNA of the CDR3: TGTGCCAGCAGTTTTGGGGACACTGAAGCTTTCTTT.

The chain joins TRBV7-3 to TRBJ2-2; TRBD1 matches at 8 bases. The CDR3 contains 15 residues. The J segment lost 2 bases and the V segment lost 4 bases, leaving 3 bases of the junction unmatched. CDR1 is SGHTA and CDR2 is FQGTGA in the germline V gene. CDR3: CASSSDRGNTGELFF. Here the CDR3 DNA reads TGTGCCAGCAGCTCAGACAGGGGTAACACCGGGGAGCTGTTTTTT. Full variable domain (rest looked up from reference TRBV7-3 and TRBJ2-2): GAGVSQTPSNKVTEKGKYVELRCDPISGHTALYWYRQSLGQGPEFLIYFQGTGAADDSGLPNDRFFAVRPEGSVSTLKIQRTERGDSAVYLCASSSDRGNTGELFFGEGSRLTVL.